This paragraph reports one T cell receptor (beta chain). The antigen is not known. TCRdb re-analysed the 5' RACE reads in MiXCR, keeping a single row per CDR3 protein. The sample includes around 320,000 distinct CDR3 sequences, less than 25% of them seen just once. The sample originates from a study of CD8 T cells in ankylosing spondylitis. Findings of the study overall: Disease-linked clones bore a CD8+ phenotype and were relatively rare in peripheral blood.

V shed 6 bases, J shed 12 bases, and the junction held 14 bases outside the gene matches. The CDR3 runs to 15 residues. Looked up from germline, CDR1 is DFQATT and CDR2 is SNEGSKA (reference sequence). The genes are TRBV20-1 and TRBJ2-1; 13 bases agree with TRBD2. The TCR comes from a female donor with ankylosing spondylitis or in good health (not recorded which). Sequenced material: blood, either unsorted or a sorted T cell fraction (not recorded which). Here the CDR3 DNA reads TGCAGTGCCCAGACTAGCGGGAGGCCCCACTTCGGGCAGTTCTTC. The encoded protein is CSAQTSGRPHFGQFF.